Listed here are 6 T cell receptor beta chains from one sample, sequenced in a study of long-term antiretroviral therapy in people with HIV. Samples were assayed with immunoSEQ v3.0 at survey level. Here immunoSEQ multiplex PCR was the method, and the copy in TCRdb shows in-frame clones only, minus some. The table records about 22,000 clones, over 65% of them present only once. Sequencing used unsorted PBMCs, obtained around 5.9 years after starting antiretroviral therapy. The receptors were sampled from a man aged 30 to 39 with HIV.

The chain combines TRBV14 with TRBJ2-3; 9 nucleotides agree with TRBD1. J gave up 4 bases and V 2 bases, and 4 bases lay outside the gene matches. The length of the CDR3 is 15 residues. Germline V gene lookup returns CDR1 SGHDN and CDR2 FVKESK. The CDR3 nucleotides are TGTGCCAGCAGCCAATGGGACAGGGTTCCAGATACGCAGTATTTT. Translating gives CASSQWDRVPDTQYF.

The chain combines TRBV19 with TRBJ2-1, with 9 nucleotides matching TRBD1. Trimming at V came to 5 bases and at J to 8 bases, leaving 10 bases not matched to a gene. The CDR3 runs to 15 residues. Germline V gene lookup returns CDR1 LNHDA and CDR2 SQIVND (reference sequence). CDR3 amino acids: CASSVRQGVRDEQFF. The CDR3, as DNA: TGTGCCAGTAGTGTCCGACAGGGGGTAAGGGATGAGCAGTTCTTC.

The chain has TRBV27 and TRBJ2-3; perhaps TRBD2 as D (7 bases). The V end lost 5 bases, the J end lost 2 bases, and 17 bases lay between the germline ends. Germline V CDR1 and CDR2: MNHEY, SMNVEV (reference sequence). The CDR3 has 16 residues. This CDR3 reads CASSRPGGLSTDTQYF. The CDR3 DNA sequence: TGTGCCAGCAGTCGGCCGGGGGGCCTTTCCACAGATACGCAGTATTTT.

The genes are TRBV10-3 and TRBJ2-1, with 9 positions matching TRBD2. V shed 6 bases and J 7 bases; nucleotides not matched to a gene: 10. CDR3 length equals 15 residues. Per germline, CDR1 ENHRY and CDR2 SYGVKD. This CDR3 reads CAIRTGTSLINEQFF. CDR3 DNA: TGTGCCATCAGAACCGGGACTAGCTTAATTAATGAGCAGTTCTTC.

The chain carries TRBV11-2 and TRBJ2-7; D is uncertain. This CDR3 contains 12 residues. Germline V gives CDR1 SGHAT, CDR2 FQNNGV. Between the trimmed V and J ends, which lost 5 bases and 0 bases, there was a span of 5 bases. CDR3 sequence reads: CASSPHSYEQYF. CDR3 nucleotides: TGTGCCAGCAGCCCTCACTCCTACGAGCAGTACTTC.

This sequence joins TRBV5-1 and TRBJ1-2, with 7 bases identical to TRBD1. The CDR3 runs to 14 residues. Trimming took 0 bases from V and 5 from J; bases not matched to a gene: 4. In germline, CDR1 is SGHRS, CDR2 YFSETQ. In DNA form, the CDR3 reads TGCGCCAGCAGCTTGGGGGACAGCCTTTATGGCTACACCTTC. This codes for CASSLGDSLYGYTF.